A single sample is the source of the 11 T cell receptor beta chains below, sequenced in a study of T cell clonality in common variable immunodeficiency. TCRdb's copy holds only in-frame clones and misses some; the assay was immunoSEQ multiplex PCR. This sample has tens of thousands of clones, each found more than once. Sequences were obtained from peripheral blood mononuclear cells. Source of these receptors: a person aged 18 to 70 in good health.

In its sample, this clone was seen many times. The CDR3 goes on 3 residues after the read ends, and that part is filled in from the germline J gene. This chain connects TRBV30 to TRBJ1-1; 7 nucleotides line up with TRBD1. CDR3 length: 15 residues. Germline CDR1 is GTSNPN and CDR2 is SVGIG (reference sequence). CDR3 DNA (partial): TGTGCCTGGAGGAGCGTTGGGACAGCATTAAGGCGA. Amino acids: CAWRSVGTALRR. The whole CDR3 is CAWRSVGTALRRAFF.

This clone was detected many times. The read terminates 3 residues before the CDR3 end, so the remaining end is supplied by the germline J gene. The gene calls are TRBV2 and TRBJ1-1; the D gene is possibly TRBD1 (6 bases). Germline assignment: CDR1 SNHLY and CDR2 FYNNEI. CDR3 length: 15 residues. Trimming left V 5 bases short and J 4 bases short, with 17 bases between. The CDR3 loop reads CASSNKQGLATEAFF. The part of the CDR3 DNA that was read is TGTGCCAGCAGTAACAAACAGGGTCTCGCCACTGAA.

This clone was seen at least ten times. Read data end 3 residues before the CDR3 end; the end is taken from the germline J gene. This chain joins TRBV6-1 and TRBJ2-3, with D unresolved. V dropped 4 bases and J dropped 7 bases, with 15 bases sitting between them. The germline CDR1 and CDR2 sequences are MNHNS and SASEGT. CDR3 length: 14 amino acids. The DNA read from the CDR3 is TGTGCCAGCAGTGTACCGTACTCTCCTTATACG. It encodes CASSVPYSPYT. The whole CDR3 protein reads CASSVPYSPYTQYF.

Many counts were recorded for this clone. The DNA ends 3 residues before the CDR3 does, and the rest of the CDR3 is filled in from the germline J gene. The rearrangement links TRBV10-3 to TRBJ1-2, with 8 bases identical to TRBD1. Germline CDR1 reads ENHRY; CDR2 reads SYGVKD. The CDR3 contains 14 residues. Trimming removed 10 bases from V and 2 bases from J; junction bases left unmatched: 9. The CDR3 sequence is CATEGQGLNYGYTF. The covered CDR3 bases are TGTGCCACGGAAGGACAGGGTCTAAACTATGGC.

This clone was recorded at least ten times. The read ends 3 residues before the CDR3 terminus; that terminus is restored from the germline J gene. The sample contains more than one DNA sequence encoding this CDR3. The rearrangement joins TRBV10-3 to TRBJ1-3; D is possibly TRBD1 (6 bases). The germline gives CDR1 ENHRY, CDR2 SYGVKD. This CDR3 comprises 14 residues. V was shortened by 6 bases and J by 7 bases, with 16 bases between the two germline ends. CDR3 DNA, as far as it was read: TGTGCCATCAGAGCGACGGGGCAGGGGAACACC. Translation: CAIRATGQGNT. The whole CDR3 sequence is CAIRATGQGNTIYF.

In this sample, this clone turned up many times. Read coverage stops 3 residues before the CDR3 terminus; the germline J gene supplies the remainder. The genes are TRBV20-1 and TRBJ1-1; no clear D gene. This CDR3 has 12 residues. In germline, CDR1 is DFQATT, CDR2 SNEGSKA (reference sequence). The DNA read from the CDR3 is TGCAGTGCTAGAGATCTCAACCAGGAA. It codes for CSARDLNQE. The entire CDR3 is CSARDLNQEAFF.

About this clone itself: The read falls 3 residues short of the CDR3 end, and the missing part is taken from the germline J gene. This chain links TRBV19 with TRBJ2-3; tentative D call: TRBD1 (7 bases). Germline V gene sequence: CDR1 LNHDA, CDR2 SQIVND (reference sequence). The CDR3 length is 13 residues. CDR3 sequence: CASSMEGQGAQYF. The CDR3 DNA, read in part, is TGTGCCAGTAGTATGGAGGGGCAGGGGGCG.

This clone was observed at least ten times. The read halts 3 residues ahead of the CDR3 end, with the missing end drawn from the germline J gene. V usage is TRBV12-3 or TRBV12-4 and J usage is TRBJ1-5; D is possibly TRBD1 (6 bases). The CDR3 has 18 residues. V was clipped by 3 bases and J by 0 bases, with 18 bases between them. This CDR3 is CASSFIPGTTYSNQPQHF. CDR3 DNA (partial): TGTGCCAGCAGTTTTATACCCGGGACAACTTATAGCAATCAGCCC.

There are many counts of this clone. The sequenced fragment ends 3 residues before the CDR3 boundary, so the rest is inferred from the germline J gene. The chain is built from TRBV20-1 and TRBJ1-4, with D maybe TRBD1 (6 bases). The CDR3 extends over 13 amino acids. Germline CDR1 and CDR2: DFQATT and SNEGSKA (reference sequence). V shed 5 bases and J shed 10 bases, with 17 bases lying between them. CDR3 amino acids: CSAWDISGGKLFF. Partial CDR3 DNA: TGCAGTGCTTGGGACATTTCGGGGGGAAAA.

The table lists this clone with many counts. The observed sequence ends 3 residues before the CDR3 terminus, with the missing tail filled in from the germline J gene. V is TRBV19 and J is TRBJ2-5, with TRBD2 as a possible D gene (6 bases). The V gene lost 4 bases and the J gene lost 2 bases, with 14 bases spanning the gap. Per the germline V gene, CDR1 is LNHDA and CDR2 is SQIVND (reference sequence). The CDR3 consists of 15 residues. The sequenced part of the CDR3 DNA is TGTGCCAGTAGTAGGGCGGGACTTTCACAAGAGACC. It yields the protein CASSRAGLSQET. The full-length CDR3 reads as CASSRAGLSQETQYF.

The CDR3 bases that were read are TGTGCCAGTAGTATAGTTCTAGCGGGAGTTCTATACAATGAG. The encoded protein is CASSIVLAGVLYNE. The CDR3 as a whole reads CASSIVLAGVLYNEQFF. The chain combines TRBV19 with TRBJ2-1; 10 nucleotides agree with TRBD2. The CDR3 goes on 3 residues after the read ends, and that part is filled in from the germline J gene. The germline CDR1 and CDR2 sequences are LNHDA and SQIVND (reference sequence). V shed 1 base, J shed 4 bases, and the junction held 7 bases outside the gene matches. The CDR3 totals 17 residues.